The following is a T cell receptor (beta chain) sequence with its context. Its specificity is unknown. Germline-derived CDR1 and CDR2 are MRHNA and SNTAGT. After removal of 7 bases from V and 1 base from J, the junction contained 5 bases not matched to a gene. The CDR3 sequence is 14 residues long. The source material, RNA transcripts, was used to amplify TCR beta CDR3 regions. The HTBI primer set was used in a first-round RT-PCR of the TCR CDR3. A single record per CDR3 protein comes from TCRdb applying MiXCR to the multiplex PCR reads. Among hundreds of thousands of distinct CDR3 sequences listed, around 42% were seen once. This record comes from a study of T cells in Graves' hyperthyroidism and ophthalmopathy. Any patient presenting with uncontrolled infection, other autoimmune disease, pregnancy or lactation was left out. The diagnoses drew upon clinical symptoms, serum thyroxine and TRAb, thyroid ultrasound and orbital computed tomography.

Study-level findings and limits: From stable hyperthyroidism, ophthalmopathy was separated by a 13 V-J model. Also found in blood were most expanded thyroid clonotypes above 0.001.

V usage is TRBV6-4 and J usage is TRBJ1-2, with 8 bases fitting TRBD1. Sequencing was performed on peripheral blood or thyroid tissue (not recorded which). The sequence was collected from a woman between 18 and 29 years old with Graves' hyperthyroidism. The DNA for the CDR3 is TGTGCCAGCATGGGGACAGGTATTAACTATGGCTACACCTTC. This sequence encodes CASMGTGINYGYTF.